This T cell receptor beta chain was observed in a study of shared clonotypes between healthy human individuals. Concerning this clone itself: Its cognate antigen is unknown.

Whole-study results and caveats: Sampling included only blood; tissue repertoires likely differ. Some clonotypes were shared by all four sorted-subset donors, while others were not shared. The non-shared ones had lower generation probabilities than the shared ones.

TCRdb's table, derived via immunoSEQ multiplex PCR, lists solely in-frame clones and lacks some. The data hold under 2,500,000 clones, with approximately 95% observed a single time. The CDR3 is 15 amino acids. Between the trimmed V and J ends, which lost 8 bases and 7 bases, there was a span of 23 bases. Germline V gene lookup returns CDR1 MNHNS and CDR2 SASEGT. This chain joins TRBV6-1 and TRBJ2-5; D gene unclear. The sequence came from a man aged 18 to 29 in good health. Input material: naive CD4+ T cells sorted from blood. Specified subset: CD45RA+ positively selected. CDR3 nucleotides: TGTGCCAGCTCCTTAGCCACCTCCCAGCCCCTGACCCAGTACTTC. Its protein product is CASSLATSQPLTQYF.